Below are 30 T cell receptor beta chains sequenced from a single sample in a study of follicular helper T cells after annual influenza vaccination. The time point is: 2013-2014 season, 7 days after vaccination. The protocol was immunoSEQ multiplex PCR, while the TCRdb copy is restricted to in-frame clones and leaves out a portion. Of about 9,900 clones in the sample, about four fifths were seen once. The sequences come from CXCR5- memory CD4+ T cells sorted from blood, collected 7 days after influenza vaccination. The receptors originated from an adult who received the influenza vaccine.

The V gene is TRBV23-1, the J gene TRBJ1-2; 8 positions agree with TRBD1. TRBV23-1 is an ORF; its function is uncertain. The CDR3 extends over 17 amino acids. V lost 0 bases and J lost 8; bases outside the gene matches: 14. The CDR3 nucleotides are TGCGCCAGCAGTCAATCGCGGTCAGGACAGGGCAACGGGGGCTACACCTTC. This codes for CASSQSRSGQGNGGYTF.

The chain has TRBV7-7 and TRBJ2-2; no reliable D call. Per germline, CDR1 SSHAT and CDR2 FNYEAQ (reference sequence). V was trimmed by 2 bases and J by 1 base, leaving 8 bases between them. The CDR3 spans 15 residues. The chain's CDR3 is CASSLSARNTGELFF. CDR3 sequence (DNA): TGTGCCAGCAGCTTAAGCGCCAGGAACACCGGGGAGCTGTTTTTT.

The V call is TRBV6-1, the J call TRBJ2-1; 14 bases are a match to TRBD2. Germline V lookup: CDR1 MNHNS, CDR2 SASEGT. Germline trimming cut 10 bases from V and 10 bases from J; bases unmatched to any gene: 6. CDR3 length: 13 residues. The CDR3 sequence: CATLTSGGAEQFF. CDR3 DNA: TGTGCCACCTTGACTAGCGGGGGGGCCGAGCAGTTCTTC.

This chain uses TRBV30 with TRBJ2-5; 7 bases are a match to TRBD2. The germline CDR1 and CDR2 sequences are GTSNPN and SVGIG (reference sequence). The CDR3 extends over 13 amino acids. The ends lost 3 bases at V and 2 bases at J; junction bases unmatched: 3. DNA of the CDR3: TGTGCCTGGAGCATTAGCGGGCAAGAGACCCAGTACTTC. It is translated as CAWSISGQETQYF.

The V gene is TRBV2, the J gene TRBJ2-6, with D maybe TRBD1 (6 bases). The CDR3 sequence is 15 residues long. V lost 9 bases, J lost 0 bases, and 12 bases lay in between. CDR1 is SNHLY, CDR2 FYNNEI, per germline. In DNA form, the CDR3 reads TGTGCCAGTGAATCAGGGGACTCTGGGGCCAACGTCCTGACTTTC. This encodes CASESGDSGANVLTF.

The chain recombines TRBV21-1 with TRBJ1-6; TRBD1 is the table's D call, not checked against the DNA. TRBV21-1 is flagged as a pseudogene. The CDR3 totals 16 residues. The CDR3 bases are TGTGCCAGCAGCAAACCACAGGTCTCCTATAATTCACCCCTCCACTTT. Translated, it gives CASSKPQVSYNSPLHF.

This clone has just one count. The chain couples TRBV19 to TRBJ2-3; TRBD1 aligns across 8 bases. J lost 8 bases, V lost 5 bases, and 9 bases had no gene match. Looked up from germline, CDR1 is LNHDA and CDR2 is SQIVND (reference sequence). The CDR3 is made up of 14 amino acids. Here the CDR3 DNA reads TGTGCCAGTAGTTCGGGACAGGTGGCCTTTACGCAGTATTTT. Translation: CASSSGQVAFTQYF.

In its sample, this clone was seen a few times. The chain combines TRBV19 with TRBJ2-1; 7 nucleotides align to TRBD2. The CDR3 covers 15 residues. Germline CDR1 and CDR2: LNHDA and SQIVND (reference sequence). V lost 3 bases to trimming and J lost 3 bases; unmatched junction nucleotides: 5. CDR3 sequence (DNA): TGTGCCAGTAGTATCCGAGCGGGAATCTACAATGAGCAGTTCTTC. The encoded protein is CASSIRAGIYNEQFF.

The V gene is TRBV4-3, the J gene TRBJ2-1; D not certain. The CDR3 covers 12 residues. Trimming left V 0 bases short and J 6 bases short, with 3 bases between. Germline CDR1 is LGHNA and CDR2 is YSLEER. CDR3 loop: CASSQDRNEQFF. The CDR3 bases are TGCGCCAGCAGCCAAGATCGCAATGAGCAGTTCTTC.

V is TRBV6-1 and J is TRBJ1-5; no reliable D call. V was pared by 4 bases and J by 5 bases, with 12 bases between. There are 14 residues in the CDR3. Looked up from germline, CDR1 is MNHNS and CDR2 is SASEGT. In DNA form, the CDR3 reads TGTGCCAGCAGTGGTACCGGGCCCGATCAGCCCCAGCATTTT. Its translation is CASSGTGPDQPQHF.

V is TRBV7-2 and J is TRBJ2-7, with 11 bases fitting TRBD2. The CDR3 has 17 residues. Germline V CDR1 and CDR2: SGHTA, FQGNSA. The J segment lost 2 bases and the V segment lost 7 bases, leaving 13 bases of the junction unmatched. In nucleotides, the CDR3 is TGTGCCAGCACCCCCAATCTTCGGACTAGCGGGCCCTACGAGCAGTACTTC. Amino acids: CASTPNLRTSGPYEQYF.

This chain uses TRBV9 with TRBJ2-3, with a possible D match to TRBD2 (5 bases). With 3 bases removed from V and 0 bases from J, the gap between germline ends came to 17 bases. CDR1 is SGDLS and CDR2 is YYNGEE in the germline V gene. The CDR3 runs 17 residues. CDR3 nucleotides: TGTGCCAGCAGCGCAAGCCCGGGGAGATTAAGCACAGATACGCAGTATTTT. This codes for CASSASPGRLSTDTQYF.

This chain uses TRBV18 with TRBJ2-5; D unresolved. CDR3 length equals 15 residues. Germline values: CDR1 KGHSH, CDR2 LQKENI. The V and J ends lost 3 bases and 2 bases respectively, with 13 bases between them. The CDR3 reads CASSPPGFSQETQYF. CDR3 DNA: TGTGCCAGCTCACCGCCCGGGTTCTCGCAAGAGACCCAGTACTTC.

There are a few counts of this clone. The rearrangement joins TRBV28 to TRBJ2-2; D not resolved. Germline V gene data show CDR1 as MDHEN and CDR2 as SYDVKM. The CDR3 spans 15 residues. Trimming took 6 bases from V and 7 from J, leaving 18 bases between them. The CDR3 here is CASSPLSVSRGELFF. The CDR3 bases are TGTGCCAGCAGCCCCCTGAGCGTCAGCCGCGGGGAGCTGTTTTTT.

The chain combines TRBV30 with TRBJ1-1; tentatively, D is TRBD1 (5 bases). The CDR3 runs to 15 residues. Looked up from germline, CDR1 is GTSNPN and CDR2 is SVGIG (reference sequence). The V end was cut by 1 base, the J end by 4 bases, with 16 bases between. The CDR3 nucleotides read TGTGCCTGGAGTGGGGGCAGGTGGATGGGCACTGAAGCTTTCTTT. This codes for CAWSGGRWMGTEAFF. Using reference TRBV30 and TRBJ1-1 for the parts outside the CDR3, the full variable domain is SQTIHQWPATLVQPVGSPLSLECTVEGTSNPNLYWYRQAAGRGLQLLFYSVGIGQISSEVPQNLSASRPQDRQFILSSKKLLLSDSGFYLCAWSGGRWMGTEAFFGQGTRLTVV.

V and J are TRBV28 and TRBJ2-5; 10 bases are shared with TRBD2. CDR1 MDHEN and CDR2 SYDVKM come from the germline V gene. CDR3 size: 13 residues. The CDR3 region is CAGASGRQETQYF. DNA for the CDR3: TGTGCAGGCGCTAGCGGGAGACAAGAGACCCAGTACTTC.

This chain connects TRBV10-3 to TRBJ1-1; TRBD1 is a possible D gene (5 bases). The CDR3 consists of 14 residues. CDR1 and CDR2 (germline): ENHRY, SYGVKD. V was cut by 8 bases and J by 4 bases, with 17 bases left in between. The CDR3: CAIAEDSRGTEAFF. CDR3 coding DNA: TGTGCCATCGCCGAAGACAGTCGGGGCACTGAAGCTTTCTTT.

J is TRBJ2-7 and V is TRBV29-1, with TRBD1 matching 11 bases. This CDR3 spans 14 amino acids. Germline values: CDR1 SQVTM, CDR2 ANQGSEA. V shed 3 bases, J shed 0 bases, and the junction held 1 base outside the gene matches. The chain's CDR3 is CSVDGTGGSYEQYF. The CDR3 bases are TGCAGCGTTGATGGGACAGGGGGCTCCTACGAGCAGTACTTC.

The rearrangement uses TRBV4-3 and TRBJ2-1, with 10 nucleotides matching TRBD1. CDR3 length equals 15 residues. The trim removed 3 bases at V and 9 bases at J, leaving 8 bases unmatched. The germline V gene encodes CDR1 LGHNA and CDR2 YSLEER. CDR3 region: CASSHTGTGVVEQFF. Written as DNA, the CDR3 is TGCGCCAGCAGCCACACCGGGACAGGGGTCGTTGAGCAGTTCTTC.

The chain combines TRBV19 with TRBJ1-4; D gene uncertain. V lost 1 base, J lost 8 bases, and 2 bases lay in between. CDR3 length: 11 amino acids. The germline V gene has CDR1 LNHDA and CDR2 SQIVND (reference sequence). The CDR3 reads CASSIGEKLFF. In DNA, the CDR3 is TGTGCCAGTAGTATAGGAGAAAAACTGTTTTTT.

The rearrangement links TRBV2 to TRBJ2-5, with a possible D match to TRBD1 (6 bases). V was shortened by 5 bases and J by 1 base, with 11 bases between the two germline ends. The germline CDR1 and CDR2 sequences are SNHLY and FYNNEI. The CDR3 has 14 residues. The CDR3 sequence is CASSQQGSQETQYF. The CDR3 coding sequence is TGTGCCAGCAGTCAACAGGGATCCCAAGAGACCCAGTACTTC.

The chain couples TRBV14 to TRBJ2-5; no reliable D call. Trimming left V 0 bases short and J 6 bases short, with 11 bases between. Germline V gene sequence: CDR1 SGHDN, CDR2 FVKESK. This CDR3 is 14 amino acids long. CDR3 sequence (DNA): TGTGCCAGCAGCCAAGATCTAGTTCCGAAGACCCAGTACTTC. Amino acids: CASSQDLVPKTQYF. Full variable domain (missing parts from reference TRBV14 and TRBJ2-5): EAGVTQFPSHSVIEKGQTVTLRCDPISGHDNLYWYRRVMGKEIKFLLHFVKESKQDESGMPNNRFLAERTGGTYSTLKVQPAELEDSGVYFCASSQDLVPKTQYFGPGTRLLVL.

The V gene is TRBV7-9, the J gene TRBJ2-1; 15 bases align to TRBD2. Trimming removed 5 bases from V and 14 bases from J; junction bases left unmatched: 4. There are 13 residues in the CDR3. Germline CDR1 reads SEHNR; CDR2 reads FQNEAQ (reference sequence). The CDR3 DNA sequence: TGTGCCAGCAGCCTAGGACTAGCGGGAGGGAAGTTCTTC. It codes for CASSLGLAGGKFF.

The rearrangement uses TRBV7-2 and TRBJ1-2; a possible D gene is TRBD1 (5 bases). The CDR3 length is 14 residues. With 5 bases removed from V and 8 bases from J, the gap between germline ends came to 18 bases. Germline V gene data show CDR1 as SGHTA and CDR2 as FQGNSA. CDR3 sequence: CASSLRGVLEGYTF. DNA of the CDR3: TGTGCCAGCAGCCTGCGGGGGGTTCTCGAGGGCTACACCTTC.

The chain is built from TRBV7-2 and TRBJ2-1, with D hard to call. The V and J ends lost 6 bases and 11 bases respectively, with 14 bases between them. This CDR3 has 12 residues. Germline V gene data show CDR1 as SGHTA and CDR2 as FQGNSA. The CDR3 protein is CASSPARVKQFF. The CDR3 DNA reads as TGTGCCAGCAGTCCGGCCCGGGTCAAGCAGTTCTTC.

V is TRBV10-3 and J is TRBJ2-2; unclear D gene. From germline, CDR1 is ENHRY and CDR2 SYGVKD. The ends were cut back, 1 base at V and 2 bases at J, with 8 bases in the middle. This CDR3 is built from 15 residues. The CDR3 sequence: CAISEWQKNTGELFF. The CDR3 coding sequence is TGTGCCATCAGTGAGTGGCAGAAAAACACCGGGGAGCTGTTTTTT.

The chain joins TRBV4-1 to TRBJ2-2; maybe TRBD2 (5 bases). The CDR3 contains 16 residues. Trimming took 2 bases from V and 1 from J, leaving 11 bases between them. Germline values: CDR1 MGHRA, CDR2 YSYEKL. Here the CDR3 reads CASSQFTAENTGELFF. CDR3 DNA: TGCGCCAGCAGCCAATTTACAGCGGAGAACACCGGGGAGCTGTTTTTT.

The gene calls are TRBV27 and TRBJ2-5, with a possible D match to TRBD2 (5 bases). Germline V CDR1 and CDR2: MNHEY, SMNVEV (reference sequence). The length of the CDR3 is 16 residues. V lost 3 bases, J lost 4 bases, and 18 bases lay in between. Here the CDR3 reads CASSFGSSSLRETQYF. In DNA form, the CDR3 reads TGTGCCAGCAGTTTTGGATCTAGCTCCCTCCGAGAGACCCAGTACTTC.

The rearrangement uses TRBV29-1 and TRBJ2-3; D is tentatively TRBD1 or TRBD2 (5 bases each). The V end lost 8 bases, the J end lost 0 bases, and 18 bases lay between the germline ends. From germline, CDR1 is SQVTM and CDR2 ANQGSEA. The CDR3 runs 15 residues. The CDR3 DNA reads TGCAGCCCGAGGGGTGATCTAGCTAGCACAGATACGCAGTATTTT. Translated: CSPRGDLASTDTQYF.

This clone was seen a few times. The CDR3 loop reads CASSFVGYEQYF. The CDR3 nucleotides are TGTGCCAGCAGCTTTGTGGGCTACGAGCAGTACTTC. This chain connects TRBV7-2 to TRBJ2-7; no reliable D call. This CDR3 contains 12 residues. V shed 3 bases and J shed 3 bases, with 6 bases lying between them. Germline CDR1 SGHTA, CDR2 FQGNSA.